The 31 T cell receptor beta chains below all came from one sample that was sequenced in a study of T cell repertoires in cytomegalovirus infection. MiXCR, applied by TCRdb to the reads, yields one record per CDR3 protein. The sample yields more than 150,000 distinct CDR3 sequences, about 21% seen once. The sample consisted of PBMCs. The source of these receptors is a human donor in good health (CMV status not recorded). Some clones in this sample may be carry-over from other donors' samples.

The chain carries TRBV27 and TRBJ1-1; D uncertain. This CDR3 is built from 12 residues. Germline V gene lookup returns CDR1 MNHEY and CDR2 SMNVEV (reference sequence). Trimming shortened V by 9 bases and J by 5 bases, and 13 bases separated the two germline ends. The CDR3 nucleotides read TGTGCCAGTACCTGGGGATTTACTGAAGCTTTCTTT. It codes for CASTWGFTEAFF.

The chain has TRBV28 and TRBJ1-1; D is unresolved. CDR3 size: 12 residues. Trimming removed 6 bases from V and 5 bases from J, with 10 bases in between. The V gene's germline CDR1 is MDHEN and CDR2 SYDVKM. For the CDR3, the DNA is TGTGCCAGCAGAACGGGAGGGACTGAAGCTTTCTTT. It is translated as CASRTGGTEAFF.

Details on this clonotype: A read error may be the cause here, since a much bigger clone is one base away. This sequence joins TRBV6-1 and TRBJ2-7, with D perhaps TRBD1 (6 bases). The CDR3 runs 14 residues. Germline CDR1 is MNHNS and CDR2 is SASEGT. This CDR3 reads CTSSFTRDTYEQYF. In DNA form, the CDR3 reads TGTACCAGCAGTTTTACCCGGGACACCTACGAGCAGTACTTC.

In its sample, this clonotype was seen many times. The chain links TRBV7-2 to TRBJ2-7; TRBD1 agrees at 10 bases. Per the germline V gene, CDR1 is SGHTA and CDR2 is FQGNSA. The CDR3 is made up of 15 amino acids. V lost 5 bases to trimming and J lost 2 bases; unmatched junction nucleotides: 6. CDR3 bases: TGTGCCAGCAGCAACGACAGGGGGCTAACCTACGAGCAGTACTTC. Encoded protein: CASSNDRGLTYEQYF.

This clonotype was observed many times. The chain links TRBV6-2 or TRBV6-3 to TRBJ1-1, with TRBD1 as a possible D gene (5 bases). The CDR3 sequence is 14 residues long. Germline V lookup: CDR1 MNHEY, CDR2 SVGEGT. The germline V and J ends were trimmed by 5 bases and 5 bases, with 15 bases remaining between them. CDR3 sequence (DNA): TGTGCCAGCAGTAACGCTCAGGGTGGAACTGAAGCTTTCTTT. As protein: CASSNAQGGTEAFF.

The chain is built from TRBV6-7 and TRBJ2-1; 9 nucleotides align to TRBD2. TRBV6-7 carries the ORF label, with uncertain function. Trimming removed 1 base from V and 3 bases from J; junction bases left unmatched: 4. The CDR3 runs 16 residues. In nucleotides, the CDR3 is TGTGCCAGCAGTTACTTTAGCGGGGGTTTCTACAATGAGCAGTTCTTC. As protein: CASSYFSGGFYNEQFF.

This clonotype has a handful of counts. The V and J genes are TRBV12-3 or TRBV12-4 and TRBJ2-2, with TRBD2 matching over 14 bases. Unmatched junction bases numbered 10, after V lost 8 bases and J lost 8 bases. CDR3 length equals 16 residues. CDR3 amino acids: CASVRGLAGVTGELFF. In DNA, the CDR3 is TGTGCCAGCGTCAGGGGACTAGCGGGAGTAACAGGGGAGCTGTTTTTT.

The chain recombines TRBV9 with TRBJ2-2; no reliable D call. The ends were cut back, 1 base at V and 8 bases at J, with 9 bases in the middle. The germline gives CDR1 SGDLS, CDR2 YYNGEE. The CDR3 totals 13 residues. The DNA of the CDR3 is TGTGCCAGCAGCGTAAAAGATCGAGGGGAGCTGTTTTTT. Residues: CASSVKDRGELFF.

Only a few counts were recorded for this clonotype. The CDR3 bases are TGTGCCAGCAGCTTAGAGGGACAGGGGAGACTCTACGAGCAGTACTTC. Its protein product is CASSLEGQGRLYEQYF. The V call is TRBV7-6, the J call TRBJ2-7; TRBD1 aligns across 10 bases. The CDR3 loop spans 16 amino acids. With V trimmed by 1 base and J by 3 bases, 6 bases remained unmatched. CDR1 and CDR2 (germline): SGHVS, FNYEAQ.

Written as DNA, the CDR3 is TGTGCCAGTAGTAATCCTCCGGGACACCTCAATCAGCCCCAGCATTTT. Protein: CASSNPPGHLNQPQHF. The rearrangement joins TRBV19 to TRBJ1-5; D is perhaps TRBD1 (6 bases). V shed 4 bases and J shed 3 bases, with 16 bases lying between them. The CDR3 covers 16 residues. CDR1 is LNHDA, CDR2 SQIVND, per germline (reference sequence). Together with reference TRBV19 and TRBJ1-5, the CDR3 gives the full variable domain: DGGITQSPKYLFRKEGQNVTLSCEQNLNHDAMYWYRQDPGQGLRLIYYSQIVNDFQKGDIAEGYSVSREKKESFPLTVTSAQKNPTAFYLCASSNPPGHLNQPQHFGDGTRLSIL.

This clonotype was counted only a few times. The V and J genes are TRBV7-3 and TRBJ2-1, with 9 positions matching TRBD2. Germline V lookup: CDR1 SGHTA, CDR2 FQGTGA. This CDR3 is built from 16 residues. The J segment lost 8 bases and the V segment lost 1 base, leaving 9 bases of the junction unmatched. CDR3 sequence reads: CASSLKGGTSSHEQFF. The CDR3 coding sequence is TGTGCCAGCAGCTTAAAGGGGGGGACTAGCAGCCATGAGCAGTTCTTC. Complete variable domain (other parts from reference TRBV7-3 and TRBJ2-1): GAGVSQTPSNKVTEKGKYVELRCDPISGHTALYWYRQSLGQGPEFLIYFQGTGAADDSGLPNDRFFAVRPEGSVSTLKIQRTERGDSAVYLCASSLKGGTSSHEQFFGPGTRLTVL.

This clonotype was picked up many times. V is TRBV12-3 or TRBV12-4 and J is TRBJ2-5; maybe TRBD2 (6 bases). The CDR3 is 13 residues long. Trimming cost V 6 bases and J 0 bases, with 8 bases left between them. This chain's CDR3 is CASSRGYQETQYF. As DNA, the CDR3 is TGTGCCAGCAGCCGGGGGTACCAAGAGACCCAGTACTTC.

This clonotype has only a few counts. The chain has TRBV12-5 and TRBJ1-1; D gene unclear. Between the trimmed V and J ends, which lost 7 bases and 2 bases, there was a span of 5 bases. Germline V gene data show CDR1 as LGHNT and CDR2 as FRNRAP. The CDR3 consists of 11 residues. CDR3 loop: CASAINTEAFF. For the CDR3, the DNA is TGTGCTAGTGCGATTAACACTGAAGCTTTCTTT.

In its sample, this clonotype was seen a few times. This chain links TRBV5-5 with TRBJ1-5; TRBD1 matches 8 bases. CDR3 length equals 14 residues. The J segment lost 9 bases and the V segment lost 4 bases, leaving 9 bases of the junction unmatched. Germline V gene lookup returns CDR1 SGHKS and CDR2 YYEKEE (reference sequence). The CDR3 nucleotides are TGTGCCAGCAGCCGATCAGGGGGCCCGGCGCCCCAGCATTTT. Its translation is CASSRSGGPAPQHF.

V is TRBV24-1 and J is TRBJ1-3; no clear D gene. The CDR3 runs to 17 residues. Per germline, CDR1 KGHDR and CDR2 SFDVKD. The ends were cut back, 5 bases at V and 4 bases at J, with 20 bases in the middle. In nucleotides, the CDR3 is TGTGCCACCAGTGCCTTCGGGCGTGGGTCGAGGGGAAACACCATATATTTT. Translating gives CATSAFGRGSRGNTIYF.

The chain uses TRBV19 and TRBJ2-3, with D maybe TRBD1 (6 bases). Trimming cost V 6 bases and J 3 bases, with 16 bases left between them. Looked up from germline, CDR1 is LNHDA and CDR2 is SQIVND (reference sequence). The CDR3 contains 15 residues. The CDR3 region is CASSPAGALTDTQYF. CDR3 nucleotide sequence: TGTGCCAGTAGCCCGGCAGGGGCGTTGACAGATACGCAGTATTTT. The complete variable domain, with remaining parts taken from reference TRBV19 and TRBJ2-3, reads DGGITQSPKYLFRKEGQNVTLSCEQNLNHDAMYWYRQDPGQGLRLIYYSQIVNDFQKGDIAEGYSVSREKKESFPLTVTSAQKNPTAFYLCASSPAGALTDTQYFGPGTRLTVL.

The V gene is TRBV9, the J gene TRBJ2-7, with TRBD2 identical over 13 bases. The CDR3 has 18 residues. With V trimmed by 2 bases and J by 2 bases, 10 bases remained unmatched. Germline CDR1 is SGDLS and CDR2 is YYNGEE. DNA for the CDR3: TGTGCCAGCAGCGTGGGACTAGCGGGACCTGGTATCACCTACGAGCAGTACTTC. Translated, it gives CASSVGLAGPGITYEQYF.

The CDR3, as DNA: TGTGCCAGCAGCTTGGATTGGCGGGGGACAAACACTGAAGCTTTCTTT. It is translated as CASSLDWRGTNTEAFF. The chain employs TRBV5-4 and TRBJ1-1; a weak D match, TRBD1 (6 bases). This CDR3 is 16 amino acids long. CDR1 and CDR2 from the germline V gene are SGHNT and YYREEE (reference sequence). V was shortened by 0 bases and J by 2 bases, with 14 bases between the two germline ends.

This clonotype occurred a few times. V usage is TRBV23-1 and J usage is TRBJ2-1, with D maybe TRBD1 (5 bases). TRBV23-1 is assigned to the ORF class and has an uncertain function. Trimming removed 6 bases at V and 3 bases at J, with 9 bases between. The CDR3 is 13 amino acids. The DNA of the CDR3 is TGCGCCAGCAGACTTGGACACTACAATGAGCAGTTCTTC. Protein product: CASRLGHYNEQFF.

This clonotype occurred a few times. The chain recombines TRBV5-6 with TRBJ1-1; 7 bases align to TRBD1. Germline CDR1 reads SGHDT; CDR2 reads YYEEEE. The CDR3 is 15 amino acids. J was trimmed by 1 base and V by 3 bases; bases with no gene match: 6. The DNA for the CDR3 is TGTGCCAGCAGCTGGAGGGGGCGTCGGAACACTGAAGCTTTCTTT. Protein: CASSWRGRRNTEAFF. The full variable domain, rest sourced from reference TRBV5-6 and TRBJ1-1, is DAGVTQSPTHLIKTRGQQVTLRCSPKSGHDTVSWYQQALGQGPQFIFQYYEEEERQRGNFPDRFSGHQFPNYSSELNVNALLLGDSALYLCASSWRGRRNTEAFFGQGTRLTVV.

The chain has TRBV24-1 and TRBJ2-2; D not resolved. V lost 6 bases and J lost 3, with 7 bases in between. The V gene's germline CDR1 is KGHDR and CDR2 SFDVKD. The CDR3 loop spans 13 amino acids. Here the CDR3 reads CATSFPDTGELFF. The CDR3 nucleotides read TGTGCCACCAGTTTCCCGGACACCGGGGAGCTGTTTTTT.

Remarks on this clonotype: Possible read error: a much larger clone is one base away. The rearrangement uses TRBV18 and TRBJ2-1; perhaps TRBD1 as D (6 bases). The V end was cut by 5 bases, the J end by 9 bases, with 14 bases between. Germline CDR1 is KGHSH and CDR2 is LQKENI. This CDR3 is built from 13 residues. CDR3 residues: CASSTGLVGEQFF. The CDR3, as DNA: TGTGCCAGCTCAACAGGGCTGGTGGGTGAGCAGTTCTTC.

This clonotype was seen only a few times. The chain carries TRBV12-3 or TRBV12-4 and TRBJ1-5, with a weak D call TRBD1 (5 bases). Deletions cut 8 bases from V and 1 base from J, with 12 bases between. The length of the CDR3 is 14 residues. Here the CDR3 DNA reads TGTGCCAGCGGAGACAGTCTCAGCAATCAGCCCCAGCATTTT. It specifies CASGDSLSNQPQHF.

V is TRBV24-1 and J is TRBJ2-1, with D perhaps assigned TRBD1 or TRBD2 (5 bases each). In germline, CDR1 is KGHDR, CDR2 SFDVKD. The CDR3 is made up of 15 amino acids. V was pared by 4 bases and J by 3 bases, with 12 bases between. For the CDR3, the DNA is TGTGCCACCAGTGAGGCCGGGACCTTCTACAATGAGCAGTTCTTC. Residues: CATSEAGTFYNEQFF.

This clonotype was picked up a small number of times. The chain couples TRBV6-5 to TRBJ1-4; weak D call: TRBD1 (5 bases). Trimming took 5 bases from V and 4 from J, leaving 11 bases between them. Germline values: CDR1 MNHEY, CDR2 SVGAGI. This CDR3 spans 14 amino acids. CDR3: CASSKGRINEKLFF. The CDR3, as DNA: TGTGCCAGCAGTAAGGGGCGGATTAATGAAAAACTGTTTTTT.

V gene TRBV15 combines with J gene TRBJ1-4, with TRBD1 as a possible D gene (6 bases). With 1 base removed from V and 8 bases from J, the gap between germline ends came to 14 bases. This CDR3 region has 15 residues. Germline lookup yields CDR1 LNHNV and CDR2 YYDKDF (reference sequence). The CDR3 spells CATSRGDGGGEKLFF. The CDR3 DNA sequence: TGTGCCACCAGCAGAGGAGATGGGGGCGGAGAAAAACTGTTTTTT.

This clonotype was recorded a few times. The V call is TRBV6-2 or TRBV6-3, the J call TRBJ1-2; D is uncertain. Germline CDR1 reads MNHEY; CDR2 reads SVGEGT. The CDR3 has 15 amino acids. The ends were cut back, 2 bases at V and 7 bases at J, with 17 bases in the middle. CDR3 coding DNA: TGTGCCAGCAGTTACGCGCGGGCTGAAGACGGTGGCTACACCTTC. Its protein is CASSYARAEDGGYTF.

This sequence joins TRBV28 and TRBJ2-2, with 8 bases matching TRBD2. There are 17 residues in the CDR3. V trimming: 4 bases; J trimming: 7 bases; junction bases outside the gene matches: 14. Germline V gives CDR1 MDHEN, CDR2 SYDVKM. The CDR3: CASSSSLGREEGGELFF. Written as DNA, the CDR3 is TGTGCCAGCAGTTCCTCCCTCGGGAGGGAAGAGGGCGGGGAGCTGTTTTTT.

As concerns this clonotype: A much more abundant neighbour one base away suggests this may be a read error. In this CDR3 the conserved last residue, phenylalanine or tryptophan, is missing, so a read error is likely. This rearrangement joins TRBV7-2 to TRBJ2-6; 7 bases line up with TRBD1. There are 15 residues in the CDR3. Germline CDR1 SGHTA, CDR2 FQGNSA. V lost 4 bases and J lost 2; bases outside the gene matches: 2. CDR3 DNA sequence: TGTGCCAGCAGCTCGGGACAGACTGGGGCCAACGTCCTGACTTAC. Translation gives CASSSGQTGANVLTY.

J is TRBJ2-7 and V is TRBV29-1; tentatively, D is TRBD1 (6 bases). The CDR3 sequence is 11 residues long. Germline CDR1 reads SQVTM; CDR2 reads ANQGSEA. V was clipped by 7 bases and J by 5 bases, with 12 bases between them. The CDR3 loop is CSGIQGNEQYF. The CDR3 DNA sequence: TGCAGCGGAATACAGGGCAACGAGCAGTACTTC.

The chain combines TRBV11-2 with TRBJ2-1; weak D call: TRBD2 (5 bases). CDR3 length: 18 residues. V shed 3 bases and J shed 4 bases, with 22 bases lying between them. Per germline, CDR1 SGHAT and CDR2 FQNNGV. This chain's CDR3 is CASSFPIPSLEMYNEQFF. CDR3 DNA: TGTGCCAGCAGCTTCCCGATCCCGTCACTAGAGATGTACAATGAGCAGTTCTTC.